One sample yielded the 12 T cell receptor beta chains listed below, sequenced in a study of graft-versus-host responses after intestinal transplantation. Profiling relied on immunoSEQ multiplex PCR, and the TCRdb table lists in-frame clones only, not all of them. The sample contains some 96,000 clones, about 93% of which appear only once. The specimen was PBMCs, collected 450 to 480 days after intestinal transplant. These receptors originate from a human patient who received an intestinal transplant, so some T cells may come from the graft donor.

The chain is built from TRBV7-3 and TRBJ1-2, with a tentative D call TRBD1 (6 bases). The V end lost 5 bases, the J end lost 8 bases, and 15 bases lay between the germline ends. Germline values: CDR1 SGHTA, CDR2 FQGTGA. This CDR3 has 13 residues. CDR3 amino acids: CASSPGGGGGYTF. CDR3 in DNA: TGTGCCAGCAGCCCCGGGGGGGGCGGAGGCTACACCTTC.

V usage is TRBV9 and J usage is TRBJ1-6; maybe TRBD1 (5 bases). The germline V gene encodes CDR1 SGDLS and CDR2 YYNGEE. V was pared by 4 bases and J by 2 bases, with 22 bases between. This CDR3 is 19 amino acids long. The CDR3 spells CASSSTTEGGDPYNSPLHF. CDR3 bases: TGTGCCAGCAGCTCCACCACAGAAGGCGGGGACCCCTATAATTCACCCCTCCACTTT.

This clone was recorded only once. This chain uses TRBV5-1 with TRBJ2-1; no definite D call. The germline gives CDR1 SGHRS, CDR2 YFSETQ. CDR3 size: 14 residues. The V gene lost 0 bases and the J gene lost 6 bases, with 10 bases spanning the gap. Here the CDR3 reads CASSLESGGNEQFF. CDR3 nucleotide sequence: TGCGCCAGCAGCTTGGAGTCAGGCGGCAATGAGCAGTTCTTC. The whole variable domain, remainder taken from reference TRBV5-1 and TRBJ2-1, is KAGVTQTPRYLIKTRGQQVTLSCSPISGHRSVSWYQQTPGQGLQFLFEYFSETQRNKGNFPGRFSGRQFSNSRSEMNVSTLELGDSALYLCASSLESGGNEQFFGPGTRLTVL.

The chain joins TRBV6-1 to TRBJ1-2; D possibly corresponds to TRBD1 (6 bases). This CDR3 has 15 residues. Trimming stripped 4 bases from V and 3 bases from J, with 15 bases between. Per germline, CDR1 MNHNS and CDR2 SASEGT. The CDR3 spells CASSAHDRSDYGYTF. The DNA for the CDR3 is TGTGCCAGCAGTGCCCACGACAGGTCGGACTATGGCTACACCTTC.

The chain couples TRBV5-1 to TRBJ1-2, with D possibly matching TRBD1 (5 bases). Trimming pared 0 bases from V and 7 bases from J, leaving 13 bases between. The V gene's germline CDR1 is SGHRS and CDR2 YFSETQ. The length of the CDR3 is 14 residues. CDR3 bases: TGCGCCAGCAGCTTGGTACCGGGGGTCACTGGCTACACCTTC. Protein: CASSLVPGVTGYTF.

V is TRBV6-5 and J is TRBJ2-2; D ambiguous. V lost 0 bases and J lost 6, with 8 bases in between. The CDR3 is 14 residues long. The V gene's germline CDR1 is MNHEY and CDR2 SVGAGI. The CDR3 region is CASSYSYSAGELFF. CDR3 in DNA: TGTGCCAGCAGTTACTCATACAGTGCCGGGGAGCTGTTTTTT.

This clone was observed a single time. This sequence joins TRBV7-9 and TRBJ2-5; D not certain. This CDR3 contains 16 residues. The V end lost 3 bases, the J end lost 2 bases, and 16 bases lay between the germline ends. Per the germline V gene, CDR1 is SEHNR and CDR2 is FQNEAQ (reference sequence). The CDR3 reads CASSFGTVDLQETQYF. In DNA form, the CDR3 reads TGTGCCAGCAGCTTCGGAACAGTAGATTTACAAGAGACCCAGTACTTC.

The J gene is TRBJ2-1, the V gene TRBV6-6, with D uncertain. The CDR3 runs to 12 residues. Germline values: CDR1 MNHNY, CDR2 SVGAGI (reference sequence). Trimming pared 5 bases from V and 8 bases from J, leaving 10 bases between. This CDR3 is CASSPQHDEQFF. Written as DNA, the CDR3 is TGTGCCAGCAGTCCCCAACACGATGAGCAGTTCTTC.

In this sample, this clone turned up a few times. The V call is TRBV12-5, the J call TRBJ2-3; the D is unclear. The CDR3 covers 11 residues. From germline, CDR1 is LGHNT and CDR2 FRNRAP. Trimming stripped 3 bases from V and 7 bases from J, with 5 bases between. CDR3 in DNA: TGTGCTAGTGGTTTCCAAAATACGCAGTATTTT. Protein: CASGFQNTQYF.

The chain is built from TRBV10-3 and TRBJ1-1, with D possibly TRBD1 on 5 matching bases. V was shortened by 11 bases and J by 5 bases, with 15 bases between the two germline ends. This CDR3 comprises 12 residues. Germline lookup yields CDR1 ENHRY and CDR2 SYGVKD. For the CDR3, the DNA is TGTGCCCACGGGGGGGTAGGGACTGAAGCTTTCTTT. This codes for CAHGGVGTEAFF.

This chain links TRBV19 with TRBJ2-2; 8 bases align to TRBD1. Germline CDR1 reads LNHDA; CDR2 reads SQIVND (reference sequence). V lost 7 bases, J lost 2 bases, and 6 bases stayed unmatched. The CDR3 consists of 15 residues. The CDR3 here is CASIGTGYNTGELFF. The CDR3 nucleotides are TGTGCCAGTATCGGGACAGGTTATAACACCGGGGAGCTGTTTTTT.

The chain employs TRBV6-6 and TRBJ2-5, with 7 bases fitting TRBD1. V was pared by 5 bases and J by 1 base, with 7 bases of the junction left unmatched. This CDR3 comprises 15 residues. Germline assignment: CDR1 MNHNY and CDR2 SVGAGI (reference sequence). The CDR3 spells CASSRQGAIQETQYF. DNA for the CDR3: TGTGCCAGCAGTCGACAGGGAGCGATCCAAGAGACCCAGTACTTC.